This record covers a single T cell receptor beta chain. Data came from immunoSEQ multiplex PCR; TCRdb stores just in-frame clones and leaves some out. The sample holds roughly 80,000 clones; about 80% are singletons and the top ten take about 12%. The V end was cut by 5 bases, the J end by 1 base, with 11 bases between. This CDR3 has 14 amino acids. CDR1 is MNHNS, CDR2 SASEGT, per germline. This specimen comes from a study of blood T cell repertoires in COVID-19. The sequencing input was peripheral blood. This chain connects TRBV6-1 to TRBJ2-5; D is unresolved. This TCR was recovered from a man older than 75 with acute or convalescent COVID-19. The CDR3 region is CASSSQTFQETQYF. The CDR3 DNA is TGTGCCAGCAGTTCACAGACATTCCAAGAGACCCAGTACTTC.